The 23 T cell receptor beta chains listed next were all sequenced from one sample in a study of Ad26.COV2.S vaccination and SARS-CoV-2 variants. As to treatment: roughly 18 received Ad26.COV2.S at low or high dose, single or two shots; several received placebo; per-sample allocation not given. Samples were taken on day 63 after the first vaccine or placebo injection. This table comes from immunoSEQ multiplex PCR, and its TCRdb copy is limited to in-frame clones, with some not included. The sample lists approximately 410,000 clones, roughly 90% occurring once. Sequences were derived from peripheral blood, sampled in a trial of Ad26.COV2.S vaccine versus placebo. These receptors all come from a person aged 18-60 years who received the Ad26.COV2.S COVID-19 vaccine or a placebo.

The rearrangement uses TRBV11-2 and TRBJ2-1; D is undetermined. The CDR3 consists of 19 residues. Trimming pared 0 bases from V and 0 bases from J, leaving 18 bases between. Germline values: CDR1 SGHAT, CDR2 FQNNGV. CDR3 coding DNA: TGTGCCAGCAGCTTAGATCTTTTTGGGGTACAATACTCCTACAATGAGCAGTTCTTC. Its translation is CASSLDLFGVQYSYNEQFF.

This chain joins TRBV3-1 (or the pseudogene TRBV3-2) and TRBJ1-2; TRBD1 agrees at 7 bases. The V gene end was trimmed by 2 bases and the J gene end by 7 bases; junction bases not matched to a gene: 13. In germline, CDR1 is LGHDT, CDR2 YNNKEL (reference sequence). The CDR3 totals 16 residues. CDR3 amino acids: CASSQFVGEGAGGYTF. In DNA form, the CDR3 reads TGTGCCAGCAGCCAATTTGTTGGGGAGGGGGCTGGTGGCTACACCTTC.

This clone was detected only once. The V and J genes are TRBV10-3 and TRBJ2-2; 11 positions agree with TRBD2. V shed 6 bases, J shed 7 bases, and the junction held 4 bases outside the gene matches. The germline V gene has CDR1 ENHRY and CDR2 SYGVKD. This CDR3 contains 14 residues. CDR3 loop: CAIRGTSGDGELFF. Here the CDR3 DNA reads TGTGCCATCAGAGGGACTAGCGGAGACGGGGAGCTGTTTTTT.

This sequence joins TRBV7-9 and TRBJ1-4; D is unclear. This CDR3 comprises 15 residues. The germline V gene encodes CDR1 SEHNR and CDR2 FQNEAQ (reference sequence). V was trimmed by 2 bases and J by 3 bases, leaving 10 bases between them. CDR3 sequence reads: CASSLRAESNEKLFF. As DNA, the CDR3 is TGTGCCAGCAGCTTAAGGGCAGAGTCTAATGAAAAACTGTTTTTT.

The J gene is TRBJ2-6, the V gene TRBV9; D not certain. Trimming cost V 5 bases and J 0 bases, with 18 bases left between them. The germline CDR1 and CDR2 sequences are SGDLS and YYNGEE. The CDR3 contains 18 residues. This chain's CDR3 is CASRANRQPTSGANVLTF. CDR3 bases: TGTGCCAGCAGGGCTAATCGCCAACCTACCTCTGGGGCCAACGTCCTGACTTTC.

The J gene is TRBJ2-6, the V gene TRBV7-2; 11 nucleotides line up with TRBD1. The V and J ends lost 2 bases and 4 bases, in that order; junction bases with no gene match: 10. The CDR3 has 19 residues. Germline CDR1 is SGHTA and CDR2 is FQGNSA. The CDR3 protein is CASSLMGQGVSSGANVLTF. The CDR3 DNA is TGTGCCAGCAGCTTAATGGGACAGGGGGTGTCGTCCGGGGCCAACGTCCTGACTTTC.

For the CDR3, the DNA is TGCGCCAGCAGCCAAGATAAGGGGACAGGGACCTACAATGAGCAGTTCTTC. Its translation: CASSQDKGTGTYNEQFF. The rearrangement joins TRBV4-3 to TRBJ2-1; TRBD1 matches at 9 bases. This CDR3 spans 17 amino acids. Trimming cost V 0 bases and J 2 bases; bases outside gene matches: 5. The germline V gene encodes CDR1 LGHNA and CDR2 YSLEER.

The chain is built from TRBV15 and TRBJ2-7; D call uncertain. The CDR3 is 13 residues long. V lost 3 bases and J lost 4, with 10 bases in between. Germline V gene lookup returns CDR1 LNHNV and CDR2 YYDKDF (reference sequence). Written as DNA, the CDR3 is TGTGCCACCAGCAGGACCTTTCTTTACGAGCAGTACTTC. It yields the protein CATSRTFLYEQYF.

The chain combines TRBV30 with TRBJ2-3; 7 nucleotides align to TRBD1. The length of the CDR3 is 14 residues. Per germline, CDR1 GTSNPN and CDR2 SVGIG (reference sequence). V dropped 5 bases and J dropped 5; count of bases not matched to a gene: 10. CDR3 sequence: CAWARGYSGDTQYF. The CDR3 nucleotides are TGTGCCTGGGCCAGGGGGTATTCGGGAGATACGCAGTATTTT.

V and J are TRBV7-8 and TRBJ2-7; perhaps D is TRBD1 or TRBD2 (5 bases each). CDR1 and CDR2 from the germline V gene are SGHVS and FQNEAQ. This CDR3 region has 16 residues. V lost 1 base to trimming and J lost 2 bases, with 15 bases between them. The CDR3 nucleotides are TGTGCCAGCAGCTTAGGGGACCCGACGCTACCCTACGAGCAGTACTTC. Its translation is CASSLGDPTLPYEQYF.

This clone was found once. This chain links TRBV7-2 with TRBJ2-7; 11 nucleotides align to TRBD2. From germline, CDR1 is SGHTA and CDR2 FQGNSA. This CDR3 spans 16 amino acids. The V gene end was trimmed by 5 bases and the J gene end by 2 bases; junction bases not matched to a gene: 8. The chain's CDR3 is CASSITGTSGTYEQYF. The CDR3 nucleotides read TGTGCCAGCAGCATTACCGGGACTAGCGGAACCTACGAGCAGTACTTC.

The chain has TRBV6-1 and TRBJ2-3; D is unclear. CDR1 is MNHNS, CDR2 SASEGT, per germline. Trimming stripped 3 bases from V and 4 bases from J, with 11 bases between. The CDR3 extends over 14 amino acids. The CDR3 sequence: CASSEGIGADTQYF. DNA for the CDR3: TGTGCCAGCAGTGAGGGAATTGGCGCAGATACGCAGTATTTT.

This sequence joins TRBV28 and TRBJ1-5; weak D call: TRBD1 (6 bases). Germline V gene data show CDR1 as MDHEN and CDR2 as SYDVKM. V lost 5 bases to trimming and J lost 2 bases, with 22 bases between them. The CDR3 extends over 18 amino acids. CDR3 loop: CASSDLVGGLVGNQPQHF. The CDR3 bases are TGTGCCAGCAGTGACCTAGTTGGGGGGCTGGTCGGCAATCAGCCCCAGCATTTT.

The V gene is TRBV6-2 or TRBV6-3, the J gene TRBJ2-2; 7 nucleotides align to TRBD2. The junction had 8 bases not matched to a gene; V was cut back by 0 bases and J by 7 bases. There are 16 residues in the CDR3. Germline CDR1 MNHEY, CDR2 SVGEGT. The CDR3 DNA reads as TGTGCCAGCAGTTACTCCCCCGGGACTAAGATCGGGGAGCTGTTTTTT. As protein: CASSYSPGTKIGELFF.

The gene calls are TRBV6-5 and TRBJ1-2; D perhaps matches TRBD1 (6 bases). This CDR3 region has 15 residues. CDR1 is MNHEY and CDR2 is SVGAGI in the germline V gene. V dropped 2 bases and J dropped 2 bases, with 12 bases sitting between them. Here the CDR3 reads CASSYRTGLNYGYTF. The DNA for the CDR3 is TGTGCCAGCAGTTACAGAACAGGGCTCAACTATGGCTACACCTTC.

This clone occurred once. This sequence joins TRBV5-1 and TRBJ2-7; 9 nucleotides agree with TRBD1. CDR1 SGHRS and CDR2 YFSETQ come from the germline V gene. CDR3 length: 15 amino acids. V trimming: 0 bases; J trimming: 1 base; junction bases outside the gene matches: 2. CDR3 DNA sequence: TGCGCCAGCAGCTTGGGAGGGACAGGGTCCTACGAGCAGTACTTC. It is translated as CASSLGGTGSYEQYF.

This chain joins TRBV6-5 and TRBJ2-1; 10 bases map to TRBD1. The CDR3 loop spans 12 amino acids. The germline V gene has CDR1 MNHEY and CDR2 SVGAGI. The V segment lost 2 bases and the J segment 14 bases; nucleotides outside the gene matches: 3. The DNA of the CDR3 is TGTGCCAGCAGTTACGGACAGGGGGTTGAGTTCTTC. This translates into CASSYGQGVEFF.

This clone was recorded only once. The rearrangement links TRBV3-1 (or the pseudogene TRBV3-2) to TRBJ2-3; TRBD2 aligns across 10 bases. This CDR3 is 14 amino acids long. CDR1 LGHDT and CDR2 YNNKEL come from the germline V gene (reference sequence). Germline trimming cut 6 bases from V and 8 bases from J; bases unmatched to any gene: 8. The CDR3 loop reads CASSPGLAATTQYF. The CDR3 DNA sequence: TGTGCCAGCAGTCCCGGACTAGCGGCTACTACGCAGTATTTT.

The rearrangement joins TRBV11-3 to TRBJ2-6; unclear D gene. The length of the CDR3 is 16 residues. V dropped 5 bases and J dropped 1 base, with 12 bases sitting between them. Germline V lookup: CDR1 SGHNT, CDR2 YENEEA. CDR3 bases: TGTGCCAGCAGCGGGAAAGGGTTGTCTGGGGCCAACGTCCTGACTTTC. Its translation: CASSGKGLSGANVLTF.

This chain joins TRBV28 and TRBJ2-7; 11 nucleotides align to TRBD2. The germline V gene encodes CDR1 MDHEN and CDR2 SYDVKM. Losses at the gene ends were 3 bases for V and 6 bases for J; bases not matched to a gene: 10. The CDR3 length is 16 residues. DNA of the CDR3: TGTGCCAGCAGTTTCTTTAGCGGGGGGGCCTTAGGCGAGCAGTACTTC. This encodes CASSFFSGGALGEQYF.

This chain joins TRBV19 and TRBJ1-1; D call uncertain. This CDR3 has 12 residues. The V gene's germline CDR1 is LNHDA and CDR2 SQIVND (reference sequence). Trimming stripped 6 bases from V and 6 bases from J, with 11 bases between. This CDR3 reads CASRFSGAEAFF. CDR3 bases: TGTGCCAGTAGGTTCAGCGGAGCTGAAGCTTTCTTT.

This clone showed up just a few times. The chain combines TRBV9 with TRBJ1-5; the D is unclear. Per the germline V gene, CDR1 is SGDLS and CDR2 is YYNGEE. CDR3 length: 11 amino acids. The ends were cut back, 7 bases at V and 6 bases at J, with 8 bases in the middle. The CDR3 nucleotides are TGTGCCAGCGGCGCGGGTCAGCCCCAGCATTTT. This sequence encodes CASGAGQPQHF.

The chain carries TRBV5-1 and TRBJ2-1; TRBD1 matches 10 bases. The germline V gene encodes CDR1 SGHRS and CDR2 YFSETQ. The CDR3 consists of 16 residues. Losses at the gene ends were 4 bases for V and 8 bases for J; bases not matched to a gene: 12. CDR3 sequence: CASSLSTDRGPDEQFF. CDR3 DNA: TGCGCCAGCAGCCTGAGCACTGACAGGGGGCCCGATGAGCAGTTCTTC.